These 9 T cell receptor beta chains originate from one sample sequenced in a study of T cell repertoires in cytomegalovirus infection. TCRdb analysed the reads with MiXCR anew, one entry per CDR3 protein. The profile shows about 330,000 distinct CDR3 sequences, around a tenth of them singletons. The specimen sequenced was PBMCs. These receptors were collected from a human donor in good health (CMV status not recorded). Some clones in this sample may be carry-over from other donors' samples.

The V gene is TRBV20-1, the J gene TRBJ2-6, with unresolved D. Trimming shortened V by 5 bases and J by 2 bases, and 4 bases separated the two germline ends. CDR1 and CDR2 from the germline V gene are DFQATT and SNEGSKA (reference sequence). The CDR3 covers 12 residues. CDR3 protein: CSAVAGANVLTF. CDR3 nucleotides: TGCAGTGCTGTAGCTGGGGCCAACGTCCTGACTTTC.

The chain combines TRBV7-2 with TRBJ1-6; 9 positions agree with TRBD1. Germline CDR1 SGHTA, CDR2 FQGNSA. This CDR3 region has 15 residues. J lost 9 bases, V lost 4 bases, and 7 bases had no gene match. DNA of the CDR3: TGTGCCAGCAGCTCCTACGGACAGGGGATTTCACCCCTCCACTTT. It yields the protein CASSSYGQGISPLHF.

This clonotype was detected only a few times. The CDR3 nucleotides read TGTGCCAGCAGTCTGGACAGGTCACGAGGGTATGGCTACACCTTC. Its protein product is CASSLDRSRGYGYTF. The genes are TRBV6-6 and TRBJ1-2; 7 nucleotides line up with TRBD1. CDR1 and CDR2 (germline): MNHNY, SVGAGI (reference sequence). The CDR3 is made up of 15 amino acids. Unmatched junction bases numbered 11, after V lost 5 bases and J lost 5 bases.

CDR3 DNA sequence: TGTGCCAGCAGCTTGGCTGCTAGCGGGATGTACGAGCAGTACTTC. This encodes CASSLAASGMYEQYF. This rearrangement joins TRBV5-4 to TRBJ2-7, with TRBD2 identical over 9 bases. Germline V CDR1 and CDR2: SGHNT, YYREEE (reference sequence). This CDR3 has 15 amino acids. V trimming: 0 bases; J trimming: 4 bases; junction bases outside the gene matches: 5.

The table lists this clonotype with a few counts. This chain links TRBV7-2 with TRBJ2-7; D is possibly TRBD1 (5 bases). The V gene's germline CDR1 is SGHTA and CDR2 FQGNSA. The CDR3 contains 14 residues. V dropped 3 bases and J dropped 3 bases, with 12 bases sitting between them. For the CDR3, the DNA is TGTGCCAGCAGCTTCAGCCAGGGCAACTACGAGCAGTACTTC. Translation gives CASSFSQGNYEQYF.

The chain links TRBV6-5 to TRBJ2-7; TRBD1 matches at 8 bases. The CDR3 runs to 15 residues. Germline assignment: CDR1 MNHEY and CDR2 SVGAGI. With 8 bases clipped from V and 6 bases from J, the junction kept 15 bases outside the gene matches. The CDR3 nucleotides read TGTGCCAGCGCCCCAGGTGGGACAGGTTTCAGCGAGCAGTACTTC. Residues: CASAPGGTGFSEQYF.

This clonotype was seen a few times. This rearrangement joins TRBV28 to TRBJ2-5; 9 bases match TRBD1. The CDR3 length is 15 residues. Trimming at V came to 5 bases and at J to 4 bases, leaving 8 bases not matched to a gene. The germline V gene encodes CDR1 MDHEN and CDR2 SYDVKM. CDR3 residues: CASSDPPTGGETQYF. The CDR3 DNA reads TGTGCCAGCAGTGATCCTCCGACAGGGGGAGAGACCCAGTACTTC.

With respect to this clonotype: A read error may explain this, as a much larger clone is one base away. The rearrangement links TRBV12-3 or TRBV12-4 to TRBJ2-1; 13 positions agree with TRBD2. The CDR3 is made up of 17 amino acids. V lost 5 bases to trimming and J lost 2 bases; unmatched junction nucleotides: 6. The CDR3 coding sequence is TGTGCCAGCAGTCCCCGACTAGCGGGGGGCCCCTACAATGAGCAGTTCTTC. This gives the protein CASSPRLAGGPYNEQFF.

This chain uses TRBV28 with TRBJ1-5, with a weak D call TRBD1 (5 bases). Germline V CDR1 and CDR2: MDHEN, SYDVKM. The CDR3 is 15 amino acids. V was clipped by 6 bases and J by 3 bases, with 15 bases between them. The CDR3 bases are TGTGCCAGCAGCAAAGGTCGACAGACCAATCAGCCCCAGCATTTT. Residues: CASSKGRQTNQPQHF.